This TCR beta chain was documented in a study of blood T cell repertoires in COVID-19. Study at large: Donors in the United States, Italy and Spain gave samples during acute or convalescent COVID-19. PBMCs, B-cell-depleted T cells, or T cells were the source of the cDNA or gDNA that made up the material.

Those enrolled in Seattle joined during active infection and were followed longitudinally afterward. The CDR3 has 15 residues. Germline lookup yields CDR1 SGDLS and CDR2 YYNGEE. With 5 bases clipped from V and 7 bases from J, the junction kept 11 bases outside the gene matches. Study processing details: Amplification of reference gene primers provided the estimated nucleated cell counts. Some clones are missing from TCRdb's copy, which holds only in-frame ones; the method was immunoSEQ multiplex PCR. Clonal size and the V and J genes are those of that table, whereas D and trimming came from the DNA. The top ten clones hold about 7% of a sample with hundreds of thousands of clones, about nine tenths of them seen once.

This chain links TRBV9 with TRBJ2-1, with TRBD2 identical over 8 bases. This clonotype was sampled from a woman in her seventies with COVID-19, enrolled during active disease. Sequencing input: peripheral blood. The DNA of the CDR3 is TGTGCCAGCAGTCGTACTAGCGGCACAGGTAATGAGCAGTTCTTC. This gives the protein CASSRTSGTGNEQFF.